This is a list of T cell receptor beta chains from one sample in a study of blood T cell repertoires in COVID-19. Here immunoSEQ multiplex PCR was the method, and the copy in TCRdb shows in-frame clones only, minus some. The table has more than 85,000 clones, 91% seen once. The sample taken for sequencing was peripheral blood. These receptors all come from a man between 18 and 35 years old with acute or convalescent COVID-19. The CDR3 runs from the conserved cysteine through the conserved F or W. Each record gives: D gene, CDR3 length, clone size, V gene, J gene, CDR3 DNA, CDR3 protein. D genes are given only for firm matches. A clone size is listed for some rows: how often the clone was seen (once, few, many), or a class if it is expanded.

D: .
length: 16
size: .
V: TRBV11-2
J: TRBJ2-7
DNA: TGTGCCAGCAGCTTATCTGGGGGGTTAATTCCCTACGAGCAGTACTTC
CDR3: CASSLSGGLIPYEQYF

D: .
length: 13
size: once
V: TRBV24-1
J: TRBJ1-5
DNA: TGTGCCACCAGTGCAGGCGGGAGTCAGCCCCAGCATTTT
CDR3: CATSAGGSQPQHF

D: .
length: 15
size: .
V: TRBV7-9
J: TRBJ1-2
DNA: TGTGCCAGCAGCACGGAAACAGGGCTGATCTATGGCTACACCTTC
CDR3: CASSTETGLIYGYTF

D: TRBD1
length: 16
size: .
V: TRBV10-1
J: TRBJ2-6
DNA: TGCGCCAGCAGTGGGACGAGGGGGCAAGGGGCCAACGTCCTGACTTTC
CDR3: CASSGTRGQGANVLTF

D: .
length: 15
size: .
V: TRBV6-5
J: TRBJ1-1
DNA: TGTGCCAGCAGTTACTCCCCGACAGAAACCAATGAAGCTTTCTTT
CDR3: CASSYSPTETNEAFF

D: .
length: 14
size: .
V: TRBV19
J: TRBJ1-4
DNA: TGTGCCAGTAGTAGAGGTCGTTTGGATGAAAAACTGTTTTTT
CDR3: CASSRGRLDEKLFF

D: .
length: 15
size: .
V: TRBV5-1
J: TRBJ1-1
DNA: TGCGCCAGCAGCCAAAGTGCAAGCATGAACACTGAAGCTTTCTTT
CDR3: CASSQSASMNTEAFF

D: TRBD1
length: 18
size: .
V: TRBV28
J: TRBJ1-1
DNA: TGTGCCAGCAGTTCTATACATGACAGGGGCCCTTCAAACACTGAAGCTTTCTTT
CDR3: CASSSIHDRGPSNTEAFF

D: TRBD1
length: 15
size: once
V: TRBV6-5
J: TRBJ1-4
DNA: TGTGCCAGCAGTTATCAGGGACAGGGACGCGAAAAACTGTTTTTT
CDR3: CASSYQGQGREKLFF

D: .
length: 16
size: .
V: TRBV5-1
J: TRBJ2-2
DNA: TGCGCCAGCAGCTTGGAAAGGAGCAGGGACACCGGGGAGCTGTTTTTT
CDR3: CASSLERSRDTGELFF

D: TRBD1
length: 14
size: .
V: TRBV5-1
J: TRBJ2-5
DNA: TGCGCCAGCAGCCAGGACAGGACCCAAGAGACCCAGTACTTC
CDR3: CASSQDRTQETQYF

D: TRBD1
length: 14
size: .
V: TRBV2
J: TRBJ2-7
DNA: TGTGCCAGCAGTGAGGGACAGGGGGCCTACGAGCAGTACTTC
CDR3: CASSEGQGAYEQYF

D: .
length: 14
size: .
V: TRBV5-1
J: TRBJ1-4
DNA: TGCGCCAGCAGCTCCGGAGGCGGGCGGGAAAAACTGTTTTTT
CDR3: CASSSGGGREKLFF

D: TRBD1
length: 11
size: .
V: TRBV12-3/TRBV12-4
J: TRBJ1-4
DNA: TGTGCCAGCAGTCAAGGACAGGTACTGTTTTTT
CDR3: CASSQGQVLFF

D: TRBD1
length: 14
size: .
V: TRBV19
J: TRBJ1-1
DNA: TGTGCCAGTAGCCTATTGACAGGGGCGGATGAAGCTTTCTTT
CDR3: CASSLLTGADEAFF

D: TRBD2
length: 18
size: .
V: TRBV3-1/TRBV3-2
J: TRBJ2-5
DNA: TGTGCCAGCAGCCAAGTTGGTGAGACTAGCGGGGTCCAAGAGACCCAGTACTTC
CDR3: CASSQVGETSGVQETQYF

D: .
length: 12
size: .
V: TRBV7-9
J: TRBJ2-5
DNA: TGTGCCAGCAGTTCACACCGAGAGACCCAGTACTTC
CDR3: CASSSHRETQYF

D: TRBD1
length: 14
size: .
V: TRBV19
J: TRBJ2-5
DNA: TGTGCCAGTAGTAGCGACAGGGGGCGAGAGACCCAGTACTTC
CDR3: CASSSDRGRETQYF

D: TRBD1
length: 17
size: .
V: TRBV24-1
J: TRBJ2-7
DNA: TGTGCCACCAGTGCACCCTCTGGACAGGGGCCCTCCTACGAGCAGTACTTC
CDR3: CATSAPSGQGPSYEQYF

D: .
length: 12
size: .
V: TRBV20-1
J: TRBJ1-1
DNA: TGCAGTGCTAGTTCAGCGGCGGCAGAAGCTTTCTTT
CDR3: CSASSAAAEAFF

D: TRBD1
length: 16
size: .
V: TRBV19
J: TRBJ1-6
DNA: TGTGCCAGTAGTAGAGGGGGACAGGGGATTGTTTCACCCCTCCACTTT
CDR3: CASSRGGQGIVSPLHF

D: .
length: 15
size: .
V: TRBV3-1/TRBV3-2
J: TRBJ2-2
DNA: TGTGCCAGCAGCTCAGGTGGGGGCGTAACCGGGGAGCTGTTTTTT
CDR3: CASSSGGGVTGELFF

D: .
length: 15
size: .
V: TRBV3-1/TRBV3-2
J: TRBJ1-1
DNA: TGTGCCAGCAGCCGGGTCCTACCTCAGGGGACTGAAGCTTTCTTT
CDR3: CASSRVLPQGTEAFF

D: .
length: 15
size: .
V: TRBV7-9
J: TRBJ1-2
DNA: TGTGCCAGCAGCTCGGACCACCAGGGCTACTATGGCTACACCTTC
CDR3: CASSSDHQGYYGYTF

D: TRBD1
length: 17
size: .
V: TRBV30
J: TRBJ1-2
DNA: TGTGCCTGGAAGCGGTCTAAGATCGACAGGGGAAAGGGTGGCTACACCTTC
CDR3: CAWKRSKIDRGKGGYTF

D: .
length: 12
size: once
V: TRBV28
J: TRBJ1-1
DNA: TGTGCCAGCAGTTTATCTTACACTGAAGCTTTCTTT
CDR3: CASSLSYTEAFF

D: TRBD1
length: 13
size: .
V: TRBV18
J: TRBJ2-1
DNA: TGTGCCAGCTCACCGACAGGGGGCAGTGAGCAGTTCTTC
CDR3: CASSPTGGSEQFF

D: .
length: 15
size: once
V: TRBV5-4
J: TRBJ1-2
DNA: TGTGCCAGCAGCCGAAGGACAGTTAGTAACTATGGCTACACCTTC
CDR3: CASSRRTVSNYGYTF

D: TRBD1
length: 15
size: .
V: TRBV5-1
J: TRBJ1-1
DNA: TGCGCCAGCAGCTTGGGCACAGGGGAGGACACTGAAGCTTTCTTT
CDR3: CASSLGTGEDTEAFF

D: .
length: 15
size: .
V: TRBV19
J: TRBJ1-2
DNA: TGTGCCAGTAGGGTGGACAGCCTCGCTAACTATGGCTACACCTTC
CDR3: CASRVDSLANYGYTF

D: .
length: 15
size: .
V: TRBV19
J: TRBJ2-7
DNA: TGTGCCAGTAGTATATCCCGGAGCGGCTCCTACGAGCAGTACTTC
CDR3: CASSISRSGSYEQYF

D: TRBD1
length: 13
size: .
V: TRBV11-2
J: TRBJ2-3
DNA: TGTGCCAGCGGGGGACAGGGGGGAGATACGCAGTATTTT
CDR3: CASGGQGGDTQYF

D: .
length: 13
size: .
V: TRBV5-4
J: TRBJ2-3
DNA: TGTGCCAGCAGCTCCCAGGGTACAGATACGCAGTATTTT
CDR3: CASSSQGTDTQYF

D: TRBD2
length: 20
size: .
V: TRBV19
J: TRBJ2-7
DNA: TGTGCCAGTAGTATAGATCTCGAGCGGGGGCGCCGGGCCCACACCTACGAGCAGTACTTC
CDR3: CASSIDLERGRRAHTYEQYF

D: .
length: 15
size: .
V: TRBV19
J: TRBJ1-3
DNA: TGTGCCAGTGTCCGGGGGATAGGCTCTGGAAACACCATATATTTT
CDR3: CASVRGIGSGNTIYF

D: .
length: 13
size: .
V: TRBV5-1
J: TRBJ1-2
DNA: TGCGCCAGCAGCCGTGGACGGGGCTATGGCTACACCTTC
CDR3: CASSRGRGYGYTF

D: TRBD1
length: 16
size: .
V: TRBV3-1/TRBV3-2
J: TRBJ1-6
DNA: TGTGCCAGCAGCCGGCCCGCCGGGACAGACAATTCACCCCTCCACTTT
CDR3: CASSRPAGTDNSPLHF

D: TRBD1
length: 16
size: .
V: TRBV14
J: TRBJ2-7
DNA: TGTGCCAGCAGCCAAGATCATTCGACAGGGAAGGACGAGCAGTACTTC
CDR3: CASSQDHSTGKDEQYF

D: .
length: 13
size: .
V: TRBV5-5
J: TRBJ1-4
DNA: TGTGCCAGCAGCTTGGAGACAGGATCAAAACTGTTTTTT
CDR3: CASSLETGSKLFF

D: TRBD1
length: 15
size: few
V: TRBV27
J: TRBJ1-6
DNA: TGTGCCAGCAGTTCCCCCGGGACAGTTAATTCACCCCTCCACTTT
CDR3: CASSSPGTVNSPLHF